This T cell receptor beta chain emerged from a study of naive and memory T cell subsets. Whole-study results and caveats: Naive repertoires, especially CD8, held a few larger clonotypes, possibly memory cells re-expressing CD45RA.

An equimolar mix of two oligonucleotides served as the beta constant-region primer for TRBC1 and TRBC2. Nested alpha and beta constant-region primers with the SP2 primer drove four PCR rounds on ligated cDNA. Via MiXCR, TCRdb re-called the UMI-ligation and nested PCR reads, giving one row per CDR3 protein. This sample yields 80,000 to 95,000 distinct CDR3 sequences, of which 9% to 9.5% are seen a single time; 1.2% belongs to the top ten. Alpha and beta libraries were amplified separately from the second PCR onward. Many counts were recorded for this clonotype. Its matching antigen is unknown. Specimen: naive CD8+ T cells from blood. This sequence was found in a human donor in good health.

The CDR3 coding sequence is TGTGCCAGCTCAGACCGGGACAGGGGTAGCAATCAGCCCCAGCATTTT. Its translation: CASSDRDRGSNQPQHF. The chain uses TRBV18 and TRBJ1-5, with TRBD1 matching over 10 bases. CDR3 length equals 16 residues. CDR1 and CDR2 from the germline V gene are KGHSH and LQKENI. Losses at the gene ends were 5 bases for V and 0 bases for J; bases not matched to a gene: 4.